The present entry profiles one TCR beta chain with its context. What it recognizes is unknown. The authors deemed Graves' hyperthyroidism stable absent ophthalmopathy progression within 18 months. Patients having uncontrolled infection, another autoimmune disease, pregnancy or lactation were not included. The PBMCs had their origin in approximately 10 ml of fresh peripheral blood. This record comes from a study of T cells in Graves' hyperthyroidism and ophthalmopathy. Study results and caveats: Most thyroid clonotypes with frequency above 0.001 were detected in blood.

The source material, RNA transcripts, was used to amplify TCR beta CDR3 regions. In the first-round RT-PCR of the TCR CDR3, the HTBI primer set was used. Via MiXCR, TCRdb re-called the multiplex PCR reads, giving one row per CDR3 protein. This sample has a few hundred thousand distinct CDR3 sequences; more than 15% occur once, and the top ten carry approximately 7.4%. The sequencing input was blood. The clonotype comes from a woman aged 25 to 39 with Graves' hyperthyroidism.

The CDR3 sequence is CASSRPGLAGGPRNEQFF. CDR3 DNA sequence: TGTGCCAGCAGCCGACCAGGACTAGCGGGAGGGCCGAGGAATGAGCAGTTCTTC. The chain links TRBV3-1 to TRBJ2-1; 15 positions agree with TRBD2. This CDR3 contains 18 residues. The germline V gene has CDR1 LGHDT and CDR2 YNNKEL (reference sequence). J lost 7 bases, V lost 4 bases, and 11 bases had no gene match.